This TCR beta chain was sequenced in a study of T cell responses to AZD1222 COVID-19 vaccine. Study-level results: Baseline serostatus was positive in only a handful of AZD1222 recipients. Possibly, clonal diversity was underestimated; donors were largely white British and included more females. After the peak T cell response, and only then, were repertoires sampled.

Comments on this clone: Antigen unknown.

Second-dose intervals of approximately 4 or approximately 12 weeks were pooled. The CDR3 covers 15 residues. V was shortened by 4 bases and J by 7 bases, with 16 bases between the two germline ends. Germline loops: CDR1 LGHDT, CDR2 YNNKEL (reference sequence). The data were produced by immunoSEQ multiplex PCR, yet TCRdb's version contains in-frame clones alone and is incomplete. This table has under 95,000 clones, around 88% appearing once. V gene TRBV3-1 (or the pseudogene TRBV3-2) combines with J gene TRBJ1-4; maybe TRBD1 (5 bases). This receptor was taken from an adult who received the AZD1222 COVID-19 vaccine. The specimen comprised peripheral blood, sampled 28 days after the second AZD1222 dose. This chain's CDR3 is CASSPGTGRGEKLFF. The CDR3 coding sequence is TGTGCCAGCAGCCCCGGGACTGGAAGGGGTGAAAAACTGTTTTTT.